This TCR beta chain was identified in a study of blood T cells in healthy people across ages. From germline, CDR1 is SGHAT and CDR2 FQNNGV. The CDR3 has 15 residues. V lost 8 bases and J 0 bases, leaving 13 bases between the germline ends. This clonotype was counted between two and nine times. Then a second PCR, running about 6 to 12 cycles, was carried out with a sample-barcoded 5' primer and a J-beta primer mix. TCRdb used MiXCR to reprocess the 5' RACE reads, holding one entry per CDR3 protein. The repertoire holds 650,000 to 1,000,000 distinct CDR3 sequences, with roughly 40% as singletons. This rearrangement joins TRBV11-2 to TRBJ1-4; possible D gene TRBD1, 6 bases. The sequence was collected from a man between 18 and 35 years old in good health. Sequencing used blood. The CDR3 region has the DNA TGTGCCAGCGGGGGGGCGATATCAACTAATGAAAAACTGTTTTTT. Encoded protein: CASGGAISTNEKLFF.